This T cell receptor (beta chain) was identified during a study of blood T cell repertoires in COVID-19. Germline CDR1 LGHNA, CDR2 YNFKEQ. CDR3 length: 13 residues. The V end was cut by 4 bases, the J end by 4 bases, with 8 bases between. In the authors' methods: Amplification of reference gene primers was used by the study to estimate nucleated cell counts. Libraries were prepared by immunoSEQ multiplex PCR; TCRdb keeps only in-frame clonotypes and omits some of them. That table gives V, J and clone size, and the DNA gave D and trimming. Among fewer than 180,000 clones, approximately 80% were seen once, and the ten largest hold over 2%. This clone was picked up many times.

This receptor was identified in a man aged 70-80 years with acute or convalescent COVID-19. The chain recombines TRBV4-2 with TRBJ1-5, with unresolved D. The sequencing sample was made of peripheral blood. The CDR3 spells CASSPPGNQPQHF. In nucleotides, the CDR3 is TGTGCCAGCAGCCCTCCGGGAAATCAGCCCCAGCATTTT.